Reported below is one T cell receptor (beta chain). The TCR beta CDR3 regions underwent amplification using RNA transcripts as the source. The HTBI set primed first-round TCR CDR3 RT-PCR. One entry per CDR3 protein, called by TCRdb with MiXCR from the multiplex PCR reads. Of around 250,000 distinct CDR3 sequences in the sample, 13% to 15% are singletons; the top ten hold about an eighth. The record originates from a study of T cells in Graves' hyperthyroidism and ophthalmopathy. CDR3 length: 16 residues. Trimming stripped 1 base from V and 3 bases from J, with 14 bases between. Germline loops: CDR1 SGHDT, CDR2 YYEEEE.

The clonotype comes from a woman in her 40s with Graves' hyperthyroidism that later progressed to Graves' ophthalmopathy. The sample comprised blood. The V call is TRBV5-6, the J call TRBJ2-1; TRBD1 or TRBD2 may be the D gene (5 bases each). The CDR3 bases are TGTGCCAGCAGCTTGTGGGGGAATCCGGGCTACAATGAGCAGTTCTTC. Translated: CASSLWGNPGYNEQFF.